This TCR beta chain was sequenced in a study of T-cell reconstitution after alpha-beta-depleted transplantation in children. This clonotype has more than one count but fewer than ten. Construction of the TCRbeta library involved unique molecular identifiers. TCRdb fed the PCR reads into MiXCR, producing one record per CDR3 protein. The sample lists almost 500,000 distinct CDR3 sequences, around 13% occurring once. This TCR came from a human donor who donated a stem cell graft to a child with combined immunodeficiency. This sample comprised PBMCs from the stem cell graft donor, obtained from the stem cell graft.

The CDR3 reads CASSWTKHGGELFF. In DNA form, the CDR3 reads TGTGCCAGCAGTTGGACTAAGCATGGCGGGGAGCTGTTTTTT. The chain couples TRBV6-2 or TRBV6-3 to TRBJ2-2, with TRBD2 as a possible D gene (6 bases). V lost 4 bases, J lost 7 bases, and 13 bases lay in between. The germline V gene encodes CDR1 MNHEY and CDR2 SVGEGT. This CDR3 spans 14 amino acids.